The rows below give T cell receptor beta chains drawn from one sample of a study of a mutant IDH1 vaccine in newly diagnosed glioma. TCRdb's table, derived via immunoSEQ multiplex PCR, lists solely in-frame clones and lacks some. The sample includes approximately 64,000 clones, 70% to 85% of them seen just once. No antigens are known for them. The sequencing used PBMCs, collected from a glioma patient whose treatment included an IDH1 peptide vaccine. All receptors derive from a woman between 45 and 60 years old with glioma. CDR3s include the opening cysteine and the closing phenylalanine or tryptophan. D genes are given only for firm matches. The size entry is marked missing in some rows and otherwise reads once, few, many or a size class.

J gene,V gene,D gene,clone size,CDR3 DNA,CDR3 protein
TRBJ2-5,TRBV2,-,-,TGTGCCAGCAGTGAGGACGCTCTCAGGGAGACCCAGTACTTC,CASSEDALRETQYF
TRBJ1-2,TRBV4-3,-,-,TGCGCCAGCAGCCAAGACCCTAGTCAGGGCTATGGCTACACCTTC,CASSQDPSQGYGYTF
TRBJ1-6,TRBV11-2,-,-,TGTGCCAGCAGCTCGAATTCACCCCTCCACTTT,CASSSNSPLHF
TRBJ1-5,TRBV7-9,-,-,TGTGCCAGCAGCCCCCGGGAGGGTACCCAGCATTTT,CASSPREGTQHF
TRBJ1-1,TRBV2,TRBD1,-,TGTGCCAGCAGTGATTTGGTTCAGGGGGGGACTGAAGCTTTCTTT,CASSDLVQGGTEAFF
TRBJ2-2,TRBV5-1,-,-,TGCGCCAGCGCCAATCAGAAAAACCCGGCGGGGGAGCTGTTTTTT,CASANQKNPAGELFF
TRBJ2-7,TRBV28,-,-,TGTGCCAGCAGGCGACCCGGGACTTCCTCCTACGAGCAGTACTTC,CASRRPGTSSYEQYF
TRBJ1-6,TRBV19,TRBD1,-,TGTGCCAGTAAGGGACAGGTCAATTCACCCCTCCACTTT,CASKGQVNSPLHF
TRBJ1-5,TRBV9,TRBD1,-,TGTGCCAGCAGCGTAGAAGGGGGCCATCAGCCCCAGCATTTT,CASSVEGGHQPQHF
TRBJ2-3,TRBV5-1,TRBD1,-,TGCGCCAGCAGCTTGGCGACCACAGGGGGCACAGATACGCAGTATTTT,CASSLATTGGTDTQYF
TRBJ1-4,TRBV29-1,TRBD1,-,TGCAGCGTCGGACGCGGGACAGGGAATGAAAAACTGTTTTTT,CSVGRGTGNEKLFF
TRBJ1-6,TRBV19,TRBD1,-,TGTGCCAGTAGTGTATGGGACAGGGCGGAATCACCCCTCCACTTT,CASSVWDRAESPLHF
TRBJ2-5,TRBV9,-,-,TGTGCCAGCAGCGTCGCGGGCAGAGTGCAAGAGACCCAGTACTTC,CASSVAGRVQETQYF
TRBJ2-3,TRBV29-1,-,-,TGCAGCGTTAAACCGACAGTCACAGATACGCAGTATTTT,CSVKPTVTDTQYF
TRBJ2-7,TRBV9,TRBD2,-,TGTGCCAGCAGCGTTGATGAGCGGGGCTACGAGCAGTACTTC,CASSVDERGYEQYF
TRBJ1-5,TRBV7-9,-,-,TGTGCCAGCAGCTTACCGGATCAGCCCCAGCATTTT,CASSLPDQPQHF
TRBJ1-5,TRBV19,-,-,TGTGCCAGTAGAGAACAGGTATCAAGGAATCAGCCCCAGCATTTT,CASREQVSRNQPQHF
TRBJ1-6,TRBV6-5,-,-,TGTGCCAGCAGTCGTTCAGAGGAGTCACCCCTCCACTTT,CASSRSEESPLHF
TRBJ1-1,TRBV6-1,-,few,TGTGCCAGCCCTCGTACGGGGTACACTGAAGCTTTCTTT,CASPRTGYTEAFF
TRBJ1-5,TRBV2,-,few,TGTGCCAGCAAGGGGGAGACAGGTTCGAAGGCCCAGCATTTT,CASKGETGSKAQHF
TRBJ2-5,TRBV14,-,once,TGTGCCAGCAGCCAACTATCCGGCAGGACCCAAGAGACCCAGTACTTC,CASSQLSGRTQETQYF
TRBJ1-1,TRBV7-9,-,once,TGTGCCAGCAGCTTAGCGCAGACTGAAGCTTTCTTT,CASSLAQTEAFF
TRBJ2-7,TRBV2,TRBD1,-,TGTGCCAGCAGTGCTGACAGGGGGGGATCCTACGAGCAGTACTTC,CASSADRGGSYEQYF
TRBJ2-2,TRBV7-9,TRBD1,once,TGTGCCAGCAGCTTCCCATCCACAGGGGAGTCTACCGGGGAGCTGTTTTTT,CASSFPSTGESTGELFF
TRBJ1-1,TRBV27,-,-,TGTGCCAGCAGTTTCGTGGGGAACACTGAAGCTTTCTTT,CASSFVGNTEAFF
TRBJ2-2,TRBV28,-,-,TGTGCCAGCAGTTTGTTTCAGGCCACCGGGGAGCTGTTTTTT,CASSLFQATGELFF
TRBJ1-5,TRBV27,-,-,TGTGCCAGCAGGCGAGGTGACAAGGGAGGTAGTCAGCCCCAGCATTTT,CASRRGDKGGSQPQHF
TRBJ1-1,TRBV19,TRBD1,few,TGTGCCAGTCGTAGGGACAGGACAGAACACACTGAAGCTTTCTTT,CASRRDRTEHTEAFF
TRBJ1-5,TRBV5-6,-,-,TGTGCCAGCAGCTTGTCTAGGAATAGCAATCAGCCCCAGCATTTT,CASSLSRNSNQPQHF
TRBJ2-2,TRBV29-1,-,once,TGCAGCGTTGCGTGGACAGTGAACACCGGGGAGCTGTTTTTT,CSVAWTVNTGELFF
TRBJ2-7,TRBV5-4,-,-,TGTGCCAGCAGCTTGGCCGAGGCGGCGCGGCAGTACTTC,CASSLAEAARQYF
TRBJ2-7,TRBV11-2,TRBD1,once,TGTGCCAGCAGCTTAGCAGGACAGGGGGCTTACGAGCAGTACTTC,CASSLAGQGAYEQYF
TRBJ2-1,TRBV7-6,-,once,TGTGCCAGCAGCTTCCGGGACACGGGAGGACATGAGCAGTTCTTC,CASSFRDTGGHEQFF
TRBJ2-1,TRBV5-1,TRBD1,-,TGCGCCAGCAGCCACGGACAGGGGGCAATCAATGAGCAGTTCTTC,CASSHGQGAINEQFF
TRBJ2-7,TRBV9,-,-,TGTGCCAGCAGCGTAGCGGGCAGTACCCACGAGCAGTACTTC,CASSVAGSTHEQYF
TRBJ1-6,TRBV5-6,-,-,TGTGCCAGCAGCTTGGAGGGGGGTGATTCACCCCTCCACTTT,CASSLEGGDSPLHF
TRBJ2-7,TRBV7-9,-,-,TGTGCCAGCAGGCTGGGGCAGGGAGGTGACGAGCAGTACTTC,CASRLGQGGDEQYF
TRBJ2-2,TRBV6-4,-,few,TGTGCCAGCAGTTCCCCGATGACCGGGGAGCTGTTTTTT,CASSSPMTGELFF
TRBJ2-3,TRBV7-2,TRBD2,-,TGTGCCAGCAGCCTAGGGACTAGCGGGGGAAGGATAGATACGCAGTATTTT,CASSLGTSGGRIDTQYF
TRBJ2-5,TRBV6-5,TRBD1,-,TGTGCCAGCAGTTACAGGGACAGCCAAGAGACCCAGTACTTC,CASSYRDSQETQYF
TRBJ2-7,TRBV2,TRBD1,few,TGTGCCAGCACTGTGGGACAGGGGGGATCCTACGAGCAGTACTTC,CASTVGQGGSYEQYF
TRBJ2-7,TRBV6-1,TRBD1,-,TGTGCCAGCAGGGACAGGGGGCTTACCTACGAGCAGTACTTC,CASRDRGLTYEQYF
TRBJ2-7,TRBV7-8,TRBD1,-,TGTGCCAGCACCTGGGACAGAAGCTCCTACGAGCAGTACTTC,CASTWDRSSYEQYF
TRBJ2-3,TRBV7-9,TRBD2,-,TGTGCCAGCAGCTTAGCACTAGCGGGGGGCAATACGCAGTATTTT,CASSLALAGGNTQYF
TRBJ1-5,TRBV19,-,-,TGTGCCAGTAGTATCGGACAGCTCAATCAGCCCCAGCATTTT,CASSIGQLNQPQHF
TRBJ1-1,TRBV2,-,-,TGTGCCAGCAGTGACGGGATGAACACTGAAGCTTTCTTT,CASSDGMNTEAFF
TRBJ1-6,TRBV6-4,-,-,TGTGCCAGCAGTGAGGGGGCTGTTGGTTCACCCCTCCACTTT,CASSEGAVGSPLHF
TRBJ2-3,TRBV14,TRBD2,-,TGTGCCAGCAGCCAAGAGGCGGGGGTGAAGACAGATACGCAGTATTTT,CASSQEAGVKTDTQYF
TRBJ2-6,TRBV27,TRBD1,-,TGTGCCAGCAGTTCCCCGTGGAACAGAGGGGGCACTCCTGGGGCCAACGTCCTGACTTTC,CASSSPWNRGGTPGANVLTF